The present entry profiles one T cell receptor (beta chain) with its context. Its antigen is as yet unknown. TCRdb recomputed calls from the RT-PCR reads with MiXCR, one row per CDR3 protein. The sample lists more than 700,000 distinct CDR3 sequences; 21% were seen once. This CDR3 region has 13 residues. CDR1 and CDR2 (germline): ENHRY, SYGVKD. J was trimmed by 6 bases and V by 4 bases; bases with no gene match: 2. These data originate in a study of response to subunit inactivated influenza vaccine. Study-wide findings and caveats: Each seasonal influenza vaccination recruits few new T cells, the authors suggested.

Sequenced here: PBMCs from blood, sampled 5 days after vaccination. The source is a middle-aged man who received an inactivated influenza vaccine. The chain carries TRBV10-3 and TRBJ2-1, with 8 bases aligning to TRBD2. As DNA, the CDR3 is TGTGCCATCAGTGCCGGGACTAGCAATGAGCAGTTCTTC. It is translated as CAISAGTSNEQFF.